The present entry profiles one T cell receptor beta chain with its context. No antigen is known for it. Unexposed donor CD4+ T cells date from about 2011-2018, before the COVID-19 pandemic. Isolation of CD4+ T cells took place after around eleven days in culture. The sample originates from a study of CD4 T cells in relation to SARS-CoV-2 and coronaviruses. Repertoires were generated with immunoSEQ multiplex PCR, while TCRdb's copy carries only in-frame clones and drops some. Among more than 25,000 clones, roughly 78% were seen once, and the ten largest hold about 12%. CDR3 length: 15 residues. The trim removed 5 bases at V and 10 bases at J, leaving 15 bases unmatched. In germline, CDR1 is MDHEN, CDR2 SYDVKM.

The chain employs TRBV28 and TRBJ2-7; 9 bases align to TRBD2. The receptor's source is a human donor in good health. Material for sequencing was CD4+ T cells from PBMCs, cultured in vitro. The CDR3 sequence is CASSPPGVAGEDQYF. CDR3 in DNA: TGTGCCAGCAGTCCCCCCGGGGTAGCGGGGGAGGATCAGTACTTC.